The 23 T cell receptor beta chains listed next were all sequenced from one sample in a study of CD8 T cells in ankylosing spondylitis. TCRdb re-called the 5' RACE reads with MiXCR, one entry per CDR3 protein. Of approximately 250,000 distinct CDR3 sequences in the sample, 10% to 13% were seen once. Input material: blood, either unsorted or a sorted T cell fraction (not recorded which). These receptor sequences come from a male donor with ankylosing spondylitis or in good health (not recorded which).

Ten or more counts support this clonotype. V gene TRBV20-1 combines with J gene TRBJ2-5; no clear D. CDR3 length: 13 residues. Trimming shortened V by 6 bases and J by 5 bases, and 16 bases separated the two germline ends. The germline CDR1 and CDR2 sequences are DFQATT and SNEGSKA (reference sequence). Here the CDR3 DNA reads TGCAGTGCCCGAGGTAGCCTGCTGGAGACCCAGTACTTC. This gives the protein CSARGSLLETQYF.

This clonotype was counted many times. The chain carries TRBV29-1 and TRBJ2-7, with 7 bases aligning to TRBD1. This CDR3 region has 14 residues. Germline V gene lookup returns CDR1 SQVTM and CDR2 ANQGSEA. The V and J ends lost 7 bases and 0 bases, in that order; junction bases with no gene match: 9. CDR3 coding DNA: TGCAGCGCAACTGGACAGGCGACCTCCTACGAGCAGTACTTC. Amino acid sequence: CSATGQATSYEQYF.

This clonotype occurred many times. The chain links TRBV5-1 to TRBJ2-1; 11 bases map to TRBD2. Germline trimming cut 3 bases from V and 9 bases from J; bases unmatched to any gene: 8. The CDR3 extends over 15 amino acids. Germline V gives CDR1 SGHRS, CDR2 YFSETQ. This CDR3 reads CASSSTSGILAEQFF. The CDR3 DNA follows: TGCGCCAGCAGCTCGACTAGCGGGATCCTCGCTGAGCAGTTCTTC.

This clonotype has ten or more counts. The chain recombines TRBV20-1 with TRBJ2-1, with 12 bases fitting TRBD2. The ends lost 6 bases at V and 7 bases at J; junction bases unmatched: 1. Germline CDR1 DFQATT, CDR2 SNEGSKA (reference sequence). The CDR3 is 12 residues long. Here the CDR3 DNA reads TGCAGTGCAGGGACTAGCGGGAATGAGCAGTTCTTC. This encodes CSAGTSGNEQFF.

This clonotype has a count of ten or more. This chain connects TRBV6-1 to TRBJ2-3; 12 nucleotides agree with TRBD2. J gave up 6 bases and V 6 bases, and 10 bases lay outside the gene matches. This CDR3 has 16 residues. CDR1 MNHNS and CDR2 SASEGT come from the germline V gene. CDR3 in amino acids: CASRTRLAGAADTQYF. The DNA for the CDR3 is TGTGCCAGCAGAACGCGACTAGCGGGAGCGGCGGATACGCAGTATTTT.

The rearrangement joins TRBV7-2 to TRBJ2-1; unclear D gene. Trimming shortened V by 3 bases and J by 5 bases, and 11 bases separated the two germline ends. This CDR3 contains 14 residues. Germline V CDR1 and CDR2: SGHTA, FQGNSA. The CDR3 region is CASSFGSFDNEQFF. The CDR3 nucleotides read TGTGCCAGCAGCTTCGGTTCCTTTGACAATGAGCAGTTCTTC.

CDR3 in amino acids: CASSELGGGYETQYF. CDR3 sequence (DNA): TGTGCCAGCAGTGAACTGGGGGGGGGGTATGAGACCCAGTACTTC. V is TRBV25-1 and J is TRBJ2-5; TRBD2 matches at 7 bases. After removal of 2 bases from V and 5 bases from J, the junction contained 8 bases not matched to a gene. Germline V gene data show CDR1 as MGHDK and CDR2 as SYGVNS. The CDR3 runs to 15 residues.

For this clonotype: This clone may be a read error of a much larger clone one base away. This chain's CDR3 is CASTRGWKTAGYQETQYF. The CDR3 DNA sequence: TGTGCCAGCACCCGAGGGTGGAAAACAGCGGGGTACCAAGAGACCCAGTACTTC. The rearrangement links TRBV3-1 to TRBJ2-5; 7 nucleotides align to TRBD2. The CDR3 length is 18 residues. With V trimmed by 7 bases and J by 0 bases, 17 bases remained unmatched. Germline V gene lookup returns CDR1 LGHDT and CDR2 YNNKEL (reference sequence).

In its sample, this clonotype was seen many times. This chain uses TRBV6-5 with TRBJ2-2, with a tentative D call TRBD2 (5 bases). Germline V gene sequence: CDR1 MNHEY, CDR2 SVGAGI. The V and J ends lost 3 bases and 4 bases respectively, with 18 bases between them. The CDR3 runs 17 residues. The CDR3 DNA sequence: TGTGCCAGCAGTTATTCCGGACTCCAATTTTCCACCGGGGAGCTGTTTTTT. Translated, it gives CASSYSGLQFSTGELFF.

This clonotype has at least ten counts. The chain employs TRBV5-1 and TRBJ2-3; D is possibly TRBD2 (5 bases). Germline assignment: CDR1 SGHRS and CDR2 YFSETQ. Trimming removed 2 bases at V and 0 bases at J, with 10 bases between. The CDR3 is 15 residues long. The CDR3 nucleotides are TGCGCCAGCAGCTTTGCGGCGGGTAGCACAGATACGCAGTATTTT. Protein sequence: CASSFAAGSTDTQYF.

The V and J genes are TRBV7-9 and TRBJ2-1, with D possibly matching TRBD2 (5 bases). CDR3 length: 11 amino acids. The V end lost 5 bases, the J end lost 9 bases, and 8 bases lay between the germline ends. From germline, CDR1 is SEHNR and CDR2 FQNEAQ (reference sequence). The chain's CDR3 is CASSPGGEQFF. The CDR3, as DNA: TGTGCCAGCAGCCCAGGAGGTGAGCAGTTCTTC.

This clonotype was seen ten or more times. The V gene is TRBV5-1, the J gene TRBJ1-1, with TRBD1 identical over 10 bases. This CDR3 comprises 16 residues. Trimming at V came to 3 bases and at J to 0 bases, leaving 5 bases not matched to a gene. From germline, CDR1 is SGHRS and CDR2 YFSETQ. The CDR3 protein is CASSSPGQGMNTEAFF. For the CDR3, the DNA is TGCGCCAGCAGCTCCCCGGGACAGGGGATGAACACTGAAGCTTTCTTT. Looking up the rest from reference TRBV5-1 and TRBJ1-1 gives the full variable domain: KAGVTQTPRYLIKTRGQQVTLSCSPISGHRSVSWYQQTPGQGLQFLFEYFSETQRNKGNFPGRFSGRQFSNSRSEMNVSTLELGDSALYLCASSSPGQGMNTEAFFGQGTRLTVV.

This clonotype was counted at least ten times. The rearrangement links TRBV6-2 or TRBV6-3 to TRBJ2-7; TRBD2 aligns across 10 bases. Germline V gene lookup returns CDR1 MNHEY and CDR2 SVGEGT. CDR3 length: 17 residues. With V trimmed by 5 bases and J by 3 bases, 13 bases remained unmatched. CDR3 in amino acids: CASSPPGLAENGYEQYF. The DNA for the CDR3 is TGTGCCAGCAGTCCCCCCGGACTAGCGGAAAATGGCTACGAGCAGTACTTC.

This clonotype came up many times. The rearrangement links TRBV5-1 to TRBJ2-1; 13 nucleotides align to TRBD2. This CDR3 region has 15 residues. Per the germline V gene, CDR1 is SGHRS and CDR2 is YFSETQ. After removal of 2 bases from V and 14 bases from J, the junction contained 10 bases not matched to a gene. In DNA, the CDR3 is TGCGCCAGCAGCTTCGGGACTAGCGGGGCGGAACCTAAGTTCTTC. Translating gives CASSFGTSGAEPKFF.

J is TRBJ2-3 and V is TRBV10-3; TRBD2 might be the D (6 bases). Germline assignment: CDR1 ENHRY and CDR2 SYGVKD. The CDR3 extends over 14 amino acids. DNA of the CDR3: TGTGTCACCCGGGACTCCTCCCACCCGGATACGCAGTATTTT. Translated: CVTRDSSHPDTQYF.

This clonotype was seen many times. This chain connects TRBV6-1 to TRBJ2-2, with D tentatively TRBD1 (5 bases). V was shortened by 2 bases and J by 1 base, with 5 bases between the two germline ends. The CDR3 has 14 residues. Germline assignment: CDR1 MNHNS and CDR2 SASEGT. CDR3 residues: CASSETGNTGELFF. The CDR3 DNA follows: TGTGCCAGCAGTGAAACAGGGAACACCGGGGAGCTGTTTTTT.

This clonotype was seen ten or more times. The chain carries TRBV12-3 or TRBV12-4 and TRBJ2-1; D perhaps matches TRBD2 (7 bases). The ends were cut back, 7 bases at V and 6 bases at J, with 16 bases in the middle. This CDR3 spans 14 amino acids. The CDR3 sequence is CASIPPGGSNEQFF. In DNA form, the CDR3 reads TGTGCCAGCATCCCTCCGGGGGGCTCCAATGAGCAGTTCTTC.

This clonotype was observed a handful of times. The chain uses TRBV7-9 and TRBJ2-7, with D perhaps assigned TRBD1 or TRBD2 (5 bases each). The germline V gene has CDR1 SEHNR and CDR2 FQNEAQ (reference sequence). The CDR3 is 15 residues long. V shed 7 bases and J shed 2 bases, with 18 bases lying between them. The CDR3 loop is CASNTEGQNTYEQYF. The CDR3 DNA follows: TGTGCCAGCAACACTGAGGGGCAGAATACCTACGAGCAGTACTTC.

This clonotype was detected only once. The rearrangement joins TRBV20-1 to TRBJ2-1, with 10 bases identical to TRBD2. CDR3 length equals 13 residues. The germline CDR1 and CDR2 sequences are DFQATT and SNEGSKA (reference sequence). The V gene end was trimmed by 2 bases and the J gene end by 9 bases; junction bases not matched to a gene: 4. DNA of the CDR3: TGCAGTGCTAGACCGAGCGGGGGGGGTGAGCAGTTCTTC. It yields the protein CSARPSGGGEQFF.

This clonotype was seen repeatedly, ten times or more. The chain joins TRBV14 to TRBJ1-6; D remains unclear. CDR1 is SGHDN, CDR2 FVKESK, per germline. V lost 4 bases to trimming and J lost 2 bases, with 9 bases between them. The CDR3 covers 15 residues. CDR3 sequence (DNA): TGTGCCAGCAGCCGAGGGATCACCTATAATTCACCCCTCCACTTT. Protein product: CASSRGITYNSPLHF.

This rearrangement joins TRBV20-1 to TRBJ1-1; D is unclear. CDR3 length: 12 residues. CDR1 is DFQATT and CDR2 is SNEGSKA in the germline V gene (reference sequence). V was pared by 3 bases and J by 4 bases, with 9 bases between. CDR3 protein: CSARDVGTEAFF. CDR3 nucleotide sequence: TGCAGTGCTAGGGATGTGGGCACTGAAGCTTTCTTT.

This clonotype was seen a few times. The rearrangement joins TRBV19 to TRBJ2-1, with unresolved D. Per germline, CDR1 LNHDA and CDR2 SQIVND (reference sequence). CDR3 length equals 14 residues. V shed 7 bases and J shed 6 bases, with 16 bases lying between them. The CDR3 spells CASTLDINSNEQFF. In DNA form, the CDR3 reads TGTGCCAGTACCCTAGACATTAATAGCAATGAGCAGTTCTTC.

This clonotype was counted many times. V is TRBV4-1 and J is TRBJ2-7; tentatively, D is TRBD1 or TRBD2 (5 bases each). The CDR3 loop spans 16 amino acids. Germline loops: CDR1 MGHRA, CDR2 YSYEKL. V gave up 0 bases and J gave up 0 bases, with 12 bases separating them. The CDR3 nucleotides are TGCGCCAGCAGCCAAGACGCTGGGGACGACTCCTACGAGCAGTACTTC. It yields the protein CASSQDAGDDSYEQYF.